This T cell receptor (beta chain) was documented in a study of cytomegalovirus exposure and HLA in healthy donors. Whole-study findings and limits: Researchers catalogued approximately 160 TCR beta chains as cytomegalovirus-associated. A later analysis found first-cohort TCR clusters tended to co-occur in the 90 to 150 validation repertoires.

In the case of this clone: The antigen is undetermined.

Produced via immunoSEQ multiplex PCR; TCRdb's table is partial and in-frame only. The sample consists of over 200,000 clones, 88% of them appearing once. The donors formed part of the roughly 120-subject validation cohort, distinct from the roughly 700-subject first cohort. V dropped 5 bases and J dropped 5 bases, with 13 bases sitting between them. The CDR3 runs to 13 residues. The germline V gene encodes CDR1 MNHEY and CDR2 SMNVEV (reference sequence). The sample was PBMCs. The chain employs TRBV27 and TRBJ2-7; maybe TRBD2 (6 bases). This TCR was sampled from a young woman in good health and CMV-seronegative. The DNA of the CDR3 is TGTGCCAGCAGTCCGATCCCTAGCGACGAGCAGTACTTC. Translation: CASSPIPSDEQYF.